At least ten counts were recorded for the clone carrying this TCR beta chain. The antigen is not known. The data were taken from a study of HIV-infected patients and healthy controls. The V gene's germline CDR1 is SGHDN and CDR2 FVKESK. CDR3 length equals 16 residues. The V and J ends lost 1 base and 3 bases respectively, with 13 bases between them. Overall study results and limits: HIV-associated CDR3 frequencies dropped significantly during therapy; CMV-associated ones, mostly rising, changed nonsignificantly.

Reverse transcription used about 500 ng RNA and constant-region primers for alpha and beta. Each of the alpha and beta chains got its own library through chain-specific third strand synthesis with indices. A single primer pair per chain amplified all rearrangements, with per-molecule barcodes. MiXCR, run by TCRdb on the 5' RACE reads, gives a single entry per CDR3 protein. The table has some 4,000 distinct CDR3 sequences, less than 15% seen once. Whole blood was used without fractionation, so all unsorted peripheral T cells were included. Donors were HIV-infected adults who had not yet started antiretroviral therapy but were about to begin. People with immunomodulatory therapy, recent vaccination or treatment interruptions were not enrolled.

The source is an adult with HIV infection. The input for sequencing was blood, taken before antiretroviral therapy. The chain links TRBV14 to TRBJ1-3; D is undetermined. The CDR3 loop reads CASSQGDLGDGNTIYF. The DNA of the CDR3 is TGTGCCAGCAGCCAAGGGGATCTCGGTGATGGAAACACCATATATTTT.